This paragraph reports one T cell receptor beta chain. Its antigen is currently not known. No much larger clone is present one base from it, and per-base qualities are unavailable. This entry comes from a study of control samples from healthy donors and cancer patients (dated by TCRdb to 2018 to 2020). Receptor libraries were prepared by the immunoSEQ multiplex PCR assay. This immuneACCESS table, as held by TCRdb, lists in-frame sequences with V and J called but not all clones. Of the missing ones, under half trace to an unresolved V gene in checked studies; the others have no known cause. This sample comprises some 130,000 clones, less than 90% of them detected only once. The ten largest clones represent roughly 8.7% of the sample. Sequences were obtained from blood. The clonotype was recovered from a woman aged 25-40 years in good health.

The bases read TGTGCCTGGCCGCCTCCGCAGGGGAAAGGGTACGAGCAGTACTTC. Its product reads: CAWPPPQGKGYEQYF. The V gene is TRBV30 and the J gene is TRBJ2-7, with TRBD1 tentatively as D gene (6 bases match). The germline V gene (reference sequence) provides CDR1 GTSNPN and CDR2 SVGIG. V gives up 5 bases and J gives up 4 bases, and the segment between their germline ends measures 21 bases. Measured from the cysteine to the phenylalanine, the CDR3 is 15 residues long. Just CDR3 DNA is preserved here, 45 bases in frame from base 1.